One sample yielded the 10 T cell receptor beta chains listed below, sequenced in a study of low-dose radiotherapy and immunotherapy resistance in tumors. The authors amplified TCRs for about 20 PCR cycles with a constant-region primer and a V-primer adapter. TCRdb reprocessed the reads with MiXCR, giving one entry per CDR3 protein. The table lists tens of thousands of distinct CDR3 sequences, about 10% of them singletons. Time point here: before trial treatment. This specimen was PBMCs, taken before treatment. These receptors all stem from a female donor with ovarian cancer.

This clonotype occurred many times. This chain connects TRBV12-3 or TRBV12-4 to TRBJ2-7, with 10 bases identical to TRBD1. V lost 3 bases, J lost 5 bases, and 4 bases stayed unmatched. CDR3 size: 14 residues. The CDR3: CASSFGDRGHEQYF. CDR3 nucleotides: TGTGCCAGCAGTTTCGGGGACAGGGGCCACGAGCAGTACTTC.

In the case of this clonotype: A read error is likely here: a far larger clone is one base away. The V and J genes are TRBV2 and TRBJ2-1, with D uncertain. The CDR3 totals 13 residues. The germline CDR1 and CDR2 sequences are SNHLY and FYNNEI. V was cut by 3 bases and J by 8 bases, with 11 bases left in between. CDR3 amino acids: CASSDLNTDEQFF. The CDR3 coding sequence is TGTGCCAGCAGTGACCTTAACACGGATGAGCAGTTCTTC.

This clonotype was found many times. The chain couples TRBV28 to TRBJ2-7; D unclear. Germline V gene lookup returns CDR1 MDHEN and CDR2 SYDVKM. CDR3 length equals 15 residues. V lost 2 bases and J 0 bases, leaving 11 bases between the germline ends. Here the CDR3 reads CASSLAGPSSYEQYF. CDR3 DNA: TGTGCCAGCAGTTTAGCAGGCCCCAGCTCCTACGAGCAGTACTTC.

Turning to this clonotype: A far larger clone lies a single base away; this is likely a read error. The J gene is TRBJ2-1, the V gene TRBV10-3; 8 bases agree with TRBD2. The CDR3 consists of 18 residues. Germline V gene lookup returns CDR1 ENHRY and CDR2 SYGVKD. Germline trimming cut 3 bases from V and 4 bases from J; bases unmatched to any gene: 14. The CDR3 reads CAISEGGVLAEAYNEQFF. DNA of the CDR3: TGTGCCATCAGTGAAGGGGGGGTACTAGCGGAGGCATACAATGAGCAGTTCTTC.

This clonotype showed up many times. This chain uses TRBV4-2 with TRBJ2-3; no clear D gene. Looked up from germline, CDR1 is LGHNA and CDR2 is YNFKEQ. The CDR3 loop spans 14 amino acids. V lost 0 bases and J lost 3, with 7 bases in between. The CDR3 here is CASSQDLTTDTQYF. The CDR3 DNA follows: TGTGCCAGCAGCCAAGATCTGACTACAGATACGCAGTATTTT.

This clonotype was detected many times. The rearrangement joins TRBV5-1 to TRBJ2-6; D remains ambiguous. This CDR3 has 14 residues. Trimming pared 4 bases from V and 3 bases from J, leaving 8 bases between. Germline V CDR1 and CDR2: SGHRS, YFSETQ. The DNA for the CDR3 is TGCGCCAGCAGCGTTGAAGTTGGGGCCAACGTCCTGACTTTC. Its protein is CASSVEVGANVLTF.

In this sample, this clonotype turned up many times. The chain couples TRBV28 to TRBJ1-1, with 9 bases aligning to TRBD1. V shed 9 bases, J shed 2 bases, and the junction held 4 bases outside the gene matches. The CDR3 has 13 residues. Germline values: CDR1 MDHEN, CDR2 SYDVKM. The CDR3 spells CASGTGFNTEAFF. In DNA, the CDR3 is TGTGCCAGTGGGACAGGGTTTAACACTGAAGCTTTCTTT.

This clonotype was observed many times. V usage is TRBV25-1 and J usage is TRBJ2-7; a weak D match, TRBD1 (7 bases). This CDR3 contains 16 residues. V dropped 3 bases and J dropped 1 base, with 16 bases sitting between them. Germline V gives CDR1 MGHDK, CDR2 SYGVNS. Written as DNA, the CDR3 is TGTGCCAGCAGTGACCCGGCCAGGGGGACTTCCTACGAGCAGTACTTC. Residues: CASSDPARGTSYEQYF.

Ten or more counts support this clonotype. The rearrangement uses TRBV19 and TRBJ1-1; tentatively, D is TRBD1 (5 bases). Germline V lookup: CDR1 LNHDA, CDR2 SQIVND (reference sequence). V was pared by 2 bases and J by 1 base, with 11 bases between. This CDR3 is built from 15 residues. CDR3 region: CASSITRDPNTEAFF. Here the CDR3 DNA reads TGTGCCAGTAGTATAACTCGGGACCCGAACACTGAAGCTTTCTTT. Using reference TRBV19 and TRBJ1-1 for the parts outside the CDR3, the full variable domain is DGGITQSPKYLFRKEGQNVTLSCEQNLNHDAMYWYRQDPGQGLRLIYYSQIVNDFQKGDIAEGYSVSREKKESFPLTVTSAQKNPTAFYLCASSITRDPNTEAFFGQGTRLTVV.

In its sample, this clonotype is medium-sized. This chain uses TRBV28 with TRBJ2-1; perhaps TRBD2 as D (6 bases). Trimming cost V 1 base and J 12 bases, with 16 bases left between them. The germline CDR1 and CDR2 sequences are MDHEN and SYDVKM. There are 14 residues in the CDR3. The CDR3 bases are TGTGCCAGCAGTTTATCAACTAGCCGGTATGCGCAGTTCTTC. As protein: CASSLSTSRYAQFF.